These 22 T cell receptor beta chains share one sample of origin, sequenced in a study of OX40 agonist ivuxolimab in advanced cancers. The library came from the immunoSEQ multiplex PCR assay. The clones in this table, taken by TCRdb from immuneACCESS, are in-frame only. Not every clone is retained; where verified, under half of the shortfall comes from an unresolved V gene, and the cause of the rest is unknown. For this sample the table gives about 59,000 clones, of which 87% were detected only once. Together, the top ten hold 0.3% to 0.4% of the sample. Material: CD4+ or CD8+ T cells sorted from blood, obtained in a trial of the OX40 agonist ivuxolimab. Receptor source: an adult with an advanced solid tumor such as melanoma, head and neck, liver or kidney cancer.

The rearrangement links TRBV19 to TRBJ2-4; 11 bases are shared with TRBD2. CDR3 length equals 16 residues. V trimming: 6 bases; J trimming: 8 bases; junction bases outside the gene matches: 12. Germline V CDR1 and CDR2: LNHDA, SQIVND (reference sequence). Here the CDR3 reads CASSLRLAGSEYIQYF. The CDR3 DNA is TGTGCCAGTAGCCTTCGACTAGCGGGATCGGAATACATTCAGTACTTC.

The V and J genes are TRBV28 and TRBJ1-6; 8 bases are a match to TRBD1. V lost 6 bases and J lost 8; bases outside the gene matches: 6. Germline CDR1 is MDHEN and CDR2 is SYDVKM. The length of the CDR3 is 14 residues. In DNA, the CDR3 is TGTGCCAGCAGCACCGGGACAGGTCATTCACCCCTCCACTTT. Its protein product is CASSTGTGHSPLHF.

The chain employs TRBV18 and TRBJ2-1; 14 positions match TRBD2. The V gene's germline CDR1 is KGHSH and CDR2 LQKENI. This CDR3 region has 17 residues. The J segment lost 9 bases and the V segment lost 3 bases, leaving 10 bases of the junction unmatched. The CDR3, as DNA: TGTGCCAGCTCACCTCCCGGGACTAGCGGGAGATCGGGTGAGCAGTTCTTC. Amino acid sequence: CASSPPGTSGRSGEQFF. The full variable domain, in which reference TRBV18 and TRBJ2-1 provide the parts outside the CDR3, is NAGVMQNPRHLVRRRGQEARLRCSPMKGHSHVYWYRQLPEEGLKFMVYLQKENIIDESGMPKERFSAEFPKEGPSILRIQQVVRGDSAAYFCASSPPGTSGRSGEQFFGPGTRLTVL.

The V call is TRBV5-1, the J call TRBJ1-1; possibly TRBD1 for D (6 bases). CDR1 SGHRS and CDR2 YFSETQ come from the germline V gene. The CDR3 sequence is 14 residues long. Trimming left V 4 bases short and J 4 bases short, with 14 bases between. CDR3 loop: CASSPDRSGTEAFF. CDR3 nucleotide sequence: TGCGCCAGCAGCCCGGACAGATCGGGCACTGAAGCTTTCTTT.

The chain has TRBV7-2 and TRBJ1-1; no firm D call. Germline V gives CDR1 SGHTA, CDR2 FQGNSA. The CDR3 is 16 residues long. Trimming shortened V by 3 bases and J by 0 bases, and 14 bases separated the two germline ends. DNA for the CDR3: TGTGCCAGCAGCTTGAAATTTGGTCAGGTGAACACTGAAGCTTTCTTT. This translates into CASSLKFGQVNTEAFF. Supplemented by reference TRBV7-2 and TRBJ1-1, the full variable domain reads GAGVSQSPSNKVTEKGKDVELRCDPISGHTALYWYRQSLGQGLEFLIYFQGNSAPDKSGLPSDRFSAERTGGSVSTLTIQRTQQEDSAVYLCASSLKFGQVNTEAFFGQGTRLTVV.

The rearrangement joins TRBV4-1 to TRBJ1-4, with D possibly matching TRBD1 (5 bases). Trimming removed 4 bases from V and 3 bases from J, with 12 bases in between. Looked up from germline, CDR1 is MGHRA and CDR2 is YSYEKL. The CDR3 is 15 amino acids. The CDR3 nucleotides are TGCGCCAGCAGCCCTTACGGGACCCCTAATGAAAAACTGTTTTTT. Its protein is CASSPYGTPNEKLFF.

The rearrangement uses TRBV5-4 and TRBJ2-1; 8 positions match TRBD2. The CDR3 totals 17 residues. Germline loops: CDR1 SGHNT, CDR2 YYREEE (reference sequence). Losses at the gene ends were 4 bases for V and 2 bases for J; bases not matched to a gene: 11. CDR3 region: CASSGRLAWVPYNEQFF. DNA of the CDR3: TGTGCCAGCAGCGGCCGACTAGCGTGGGTTCCCTACAATGAGCAGTTCTTC.

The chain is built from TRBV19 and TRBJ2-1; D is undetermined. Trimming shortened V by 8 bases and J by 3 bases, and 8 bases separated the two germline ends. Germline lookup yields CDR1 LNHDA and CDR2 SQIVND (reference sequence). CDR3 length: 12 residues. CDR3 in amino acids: CASFGYYNEQFF. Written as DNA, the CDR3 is TGTGCCAGTTTCGGGTACTACAATGAGCAGTTCTTC.

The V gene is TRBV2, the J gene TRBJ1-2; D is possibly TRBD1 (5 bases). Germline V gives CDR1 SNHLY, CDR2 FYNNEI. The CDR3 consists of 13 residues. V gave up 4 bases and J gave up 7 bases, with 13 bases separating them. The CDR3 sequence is CASSAGPGSGYTF. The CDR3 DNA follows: TGTGCCAGCAGTGCGGGTCCAGGGAGTGGCTACACCTTC.

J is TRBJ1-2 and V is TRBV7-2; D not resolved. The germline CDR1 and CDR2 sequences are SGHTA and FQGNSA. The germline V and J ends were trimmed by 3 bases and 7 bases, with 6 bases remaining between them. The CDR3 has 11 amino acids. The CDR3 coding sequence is TGTGCCAGCAGCTTCATTAGTGGCTACACCTTC. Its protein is CASSFISGYTF.

The CDR3 DNA reads as TGTGCCAGCAGTGGGGACAGGGGGGCCTACAATGAGCAGTTCTTC. This encodes CASSGDRGAYNEQFF. The chain joins TRBV2 to TRBJ2-1; 11 positions agree with TRBD1. The V gene end was trimmed by 4 bases and the J gene end by 2 bases; junction bases not matched to a gene: 1. Germline CDR1 SNHLY, CDR2 FYNNEI. This CDR3 spans 15 amino acids.

Here the CDR3 reads CASSQRGNTEAFF. The DNA of the CDR3 is TGTGCCAGCAGCCAAAGGGGGAACACTGAAGCTTTCTTT. The chain has TRBV16 and TRBJ1-1, with D tentatively TRBD1 (5 bases). Germline V gene lookup returns CDR1 KGHSY and CDR2 FQNENV. The CDR3 totals 13 residues. V was clipped by 2 bases and J by 1 base, with 5 bases between them.

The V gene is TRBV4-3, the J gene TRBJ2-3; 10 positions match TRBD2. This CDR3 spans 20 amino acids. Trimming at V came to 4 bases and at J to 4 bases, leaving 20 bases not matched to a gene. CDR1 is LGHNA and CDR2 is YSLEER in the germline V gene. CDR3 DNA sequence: TGCGCCAGCAGCCTACACCCCCCCGGACCTAGCGGGAGTCAAGCAGATACGCAGTATTTT. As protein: CASSLHPPGPSGSQADTQYF.

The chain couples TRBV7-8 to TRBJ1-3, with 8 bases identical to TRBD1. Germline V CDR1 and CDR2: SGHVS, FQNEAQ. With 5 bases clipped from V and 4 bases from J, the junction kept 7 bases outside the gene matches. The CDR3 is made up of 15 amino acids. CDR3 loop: CASSTRTGSGNTIYF. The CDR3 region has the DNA TGTGCCAGCAGCACACGGACAGGGTCAGGAAACACCATATATTTT. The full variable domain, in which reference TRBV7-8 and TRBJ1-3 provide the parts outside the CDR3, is GAGVSQSPRYKVAKRGQDVALRCDPISGHVSLFWYQQALGQGPEFLTYFQNEAQLDKSGLPSDRFFAERPEGSVSTLKIQRTQQEDSAVYLCASSTRTGSGNTIYFGEGSWLTVV.

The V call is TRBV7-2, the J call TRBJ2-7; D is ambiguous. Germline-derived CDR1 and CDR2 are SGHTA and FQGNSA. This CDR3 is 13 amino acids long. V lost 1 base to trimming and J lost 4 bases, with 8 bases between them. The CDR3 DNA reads TGTGCCAGCAGCTTAGTTGGGCCTTACGAGCAGTACTTC. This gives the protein CASSLVGPYEQYF.

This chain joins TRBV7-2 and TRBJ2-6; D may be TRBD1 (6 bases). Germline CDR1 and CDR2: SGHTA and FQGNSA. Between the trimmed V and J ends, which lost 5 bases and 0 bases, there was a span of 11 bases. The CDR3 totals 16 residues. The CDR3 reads CASSPQGYSGANVLTF. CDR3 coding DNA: TGTGCCAGCAGCCCACAGGGATACTCTGGGGCCAACGTCCTGACTTTC.

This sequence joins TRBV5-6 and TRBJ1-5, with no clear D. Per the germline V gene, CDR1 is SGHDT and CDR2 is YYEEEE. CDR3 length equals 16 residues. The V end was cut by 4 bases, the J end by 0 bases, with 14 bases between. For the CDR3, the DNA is TGTGCCAGCAGCCGTCGGACCTTATATAGCAATCAGCCCCAGCATTTT. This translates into CASSRRTLYSNQPQHF.

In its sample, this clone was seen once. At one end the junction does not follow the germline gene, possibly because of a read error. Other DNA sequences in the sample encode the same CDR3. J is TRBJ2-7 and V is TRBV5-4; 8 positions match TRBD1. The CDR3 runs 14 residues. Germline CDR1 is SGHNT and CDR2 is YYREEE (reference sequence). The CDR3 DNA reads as TGTGCTAGCAGCTCACCGGGACAGGCTGACGAGCAGTACTTC. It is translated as CASSSPGQADEQYF.

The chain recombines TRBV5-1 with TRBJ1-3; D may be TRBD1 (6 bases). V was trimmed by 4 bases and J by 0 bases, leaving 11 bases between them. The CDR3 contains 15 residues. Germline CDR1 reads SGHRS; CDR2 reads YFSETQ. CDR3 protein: CASSPQGGSGNTIYF. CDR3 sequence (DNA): TGCGCCAGCAGCCCACAGGGTGGCTCTGGAAACACCATATATTTT. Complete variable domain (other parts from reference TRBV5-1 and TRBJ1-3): KAGVTQTPRYLIKTRGQQVTLSCSPISGHRSVSWYQQTPGQGLQFLFEYFSETQRNKGNFPGRFSGRQFSNSRSEMNVSTLELGDSALYLCASSPQGGSGNTIYFGEGSWLTVV.

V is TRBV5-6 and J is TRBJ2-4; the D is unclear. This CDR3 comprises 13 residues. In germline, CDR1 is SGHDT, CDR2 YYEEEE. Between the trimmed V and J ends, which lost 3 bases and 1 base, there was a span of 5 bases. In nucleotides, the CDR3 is TGTGCCAGCAGCTCCGTGGCCAAAAACATTCAGTACTTC. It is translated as CASSSVAKNIQYF.

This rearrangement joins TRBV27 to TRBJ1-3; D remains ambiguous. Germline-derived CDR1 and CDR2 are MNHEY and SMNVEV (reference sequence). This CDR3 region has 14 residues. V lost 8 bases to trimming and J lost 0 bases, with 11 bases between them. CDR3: CASGLSGSGNTIYF. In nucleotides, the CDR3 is TGTGCCAGCGGTCTAAGCGGCTCTGGAAACACCATATATTTT.

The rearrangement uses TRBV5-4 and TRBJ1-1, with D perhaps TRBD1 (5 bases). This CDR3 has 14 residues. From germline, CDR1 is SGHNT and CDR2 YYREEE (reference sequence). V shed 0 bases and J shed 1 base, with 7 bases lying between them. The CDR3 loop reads CASSLGGSNTEAFF. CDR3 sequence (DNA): TGTGCCAGCAGCTTGGGGGGCTCGAACACTGAAGCTTTCTTT. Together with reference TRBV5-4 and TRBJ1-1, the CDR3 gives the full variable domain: ETGVTQSPTHLIKTRGQQVTLRCSSQSGHNTVSWYQQALGQGPQFIFQYYREEENGRGNFPPRFSGLQFPNYSSELNVNALELDDSALYLCASSLGGSNTEAFFGQGTRLTVV.